These 20 T cell receptor beta chains were all obtained from the same sample, sequenced in a study of blood T cell repertoires in COVID-19. Sequencing was performed with immunoSEQ multiplex PCR; in TCRdb, only in-frame clones are kept and a portion is missing. The sample lists about 110,000 clones; 80% to 90% were seen once. The source material was peripheral blood. These receptors all stem from a human donor in a cohort sampled during active COVID-19.

CDR3 nucleotide sequence: TGTGCCAGCAGCGTAGGGACTAAGAACACCGGGGAGCTGTTTTTT. It specifies CASSVGTKNTGELFF. This chain joins TRBV9 and TRBJ2-2; possible D gene TRBD2, 6 bases. Germline V gene data show CDR1 as SGDLS and CDR2 as YYNGEE. V shed 0 bases and J shed 1 base, with 7 bases lying between them. The CDR3 sequence is 15 residues long.

The chain links TRBV19 to TRBJ2-3, with 10 bases matching TRBD2. The CDR3 extends over 18 amino acids. CDR1 is LNHDA, CDR2 SQIVND, per germline (reference sequence). V lost 1 base, J lost 1 base, and 8 bases stayed unmatched. This CDR3 reads CASSIGAGLARGTDTQYF. The CDR3 nucleotides read TGTGCCAGTAGTATAGGTGCGGGACTAGCGAGGGGCACAGATACGCAGTATTTT.

The chain is built from TRBV5-1 and TRBJ1-1; 7 positions agree with TRBD1. The CDR3 sequence is 14 residues long. V lost 2 bases, J lost 7 bases, and 8 bases stayed unmatched. Germline V lookup: CDR1 SGHRS, CDR2 YFSETQ. The CDR3 DNA reads as TGCGCCAGCAGCTTCCAACAGGGGAGCGGTGAAGCTTTCTTT. It is translated as CASSFQQGSGEAFF.

This clone has more than one count but fewer than ten. The chain links TRBV27 to TRBJ1-5, with D hard to call. Germline V gene sequence: CDR1 MNHEY, CDR2 SMNVEV (reference sequence). The CDR3 has 15 residues. V was trimmed by 1 base and J by 5 bases, leaving 12 bases between them. The CDR3 loop is CASSLFDGIHQPQHF. The CDR3 DNA is TGTGCCAGCAGTTTATTCGACGGGATTCATCAGCCCCAGCATTTT.

The chain employs TRBV7-2 and TRBJ2-7, with a tentative D call TRBD2 (5 bases). This CDR3 is 13 amino acids long. Germline V gene sequence: CDR1 SGHTA, CDR2 FQGNSA. V was pared by 1 base and J by 6 bases, with 10 bases between. In DNA, the CDR3 is TGTGCCAGCAGCTTAGACAGCCGGGGCGAGCAGTACTTC. Protein sequence: CASSLDSRGEQYF. Using reference TRBV7-2 and TRBJ2-7 for the parts outside the CDR3, the full variable domain is GAGVSQSPSNKVTEKGKDVELRCDPISGHTALYWYRQSLGQGLEFLIYFQGNSAPDKSGLPSDRFSAERTGGSVSTLTIQRTQQEDSAVYLCASSLDSRGEQYFGPGTRLTVT.

The chain is built from TRBV4-1 and TRBJ2-3; D unresolved. The CDR3 is 14 amino acids. V lost 0 bases and J lost 4, with 8 bases in between. The germline V gene encodes CDR1 MGHRA and CDR2 YSYEKL. CDR3 sequence reads: CASSQDPSPDTQYF. The CDR3 bases are TGCGCCAGCAGCCAAGACCCCTCCCCAGATACGCAGTATTTT.

The V call is TRBV6-5, the J call TRBJ2-2, with 9 bases fitting TRBD2. Germline V CDR1 and CDR2: MNHEY, SVGAGI. The J segment lost 5 bases and the V segment lost 2 bases, leaving 3 bases of the junction unmatched. The CDR3 runs to 15 residues. CDR3 sequence reads: CASSYGGRGTGELFF. In DNA form, the CDR3 reads TGTGCCAGCAGTTACGGCGGGAGGGGTACCGGGGAGCTGTTTTTT.

The chain joins TRBV4-1 to TRBJ2-1; 15 positions agree with TRBD2. The CDR3 consists of 21 residues. The V and J ends lost 3 bases and 0 bases, in that order; junction bases with no gene match: 12. CDR1 is MGHRA, CDR2 YSYEKL, per germline. The CDR3 sequence is CASSHQEGLAGGSSSYNEQFF. DNA of the CDR3: TGCGCCAGCAGCCACCAGGAGGGACTAGCGGGGGGCAGTAGCTCCTACAATGAGCAGTTCTTC.

The chain has TRBV10-3 and TRBJ2-3, with 12 bases fitting TRBD2. V lost 8 bases and J lost 0; bases outside the gene matches: 3. The CDR3 sequence is 15 residues long. Germline CDR1 is ENHRY and CDR2 is SYGVKD. The CDR3 loop is CAISGTSGSTDTQYF. The CDR3 DNA reads as TGTGCCATCTCAGGGACTAGCGGGAGCACAGATACGCAGTATTTT.

J is TRBJ2-7 and V is TRBV6-2 or TRBV6-3, with 10 bases matching TRBD1. The length of the CDR3 is 16 residues. Germline V gene sequence: CDR1 MNHEY, CDR2 SVGEGT. V was pared by 2 bases and J by 3 bases, with 7 bases of the junction left unmatched. CDR3: CASSYPTTGGLYEQYF. CDR3 DNA sequence: TGTGCCAGCAGTTACCCCACGACAGGGGGCCTCTACGAGCAGTACTTC.

This chain joins TRBV5-1 and TRBJ2-1; 12 positions agree with TRBD2. CDR3 size: 19 residues. Germline V CDR1 and CDR2: SGHRS, YFSETQ. V shed 4 bases and J 0 bases; nucleotides not matched to a gene: 11. DNA of the CDR3: TGCGCCAGCAGCCCCAAGACTAGCGGGGGATTAAGCTCCTACAATGAGCAGTTCTTC. Residues: CASSPKTSGGLSSYNEQFF. The full variable domain, completed using reference TRBV5-1 and TRBJ2-1, is KAGVTQTPRYLIKTRGQQVTLSCSPISGHRSVSWYQQTPGQGLQFLFEYFSETQRNKGNFPGRFSGRQFSNSRSEMNVSTLELGDSALYLCASSPKTSGGLSSYNEQFFGPGTRLTVL.

The V gene is TRBV29-1, the J gene TRBJ2-2; no firm D call. Trimming took 7 bases from V and 7 from J, leaving 10 bases between them. The CDR3 totals 11 residues. Germline V gene data show CDR1 as SQVTM and CDR2 as ANQGSEA. The CDR3 loop is CSALRFGELFF. CDR3 DNA sequence: TGCAGCGCCCTGAGGTTCGGGGAGCTGTTTTTT.

The chain joins TRBV14 to TRBJ2-1, with TRBD2 as a possible D gene (5 bases). The CDR3 is 16 residues long. V dropped 0 bases and J dropped 10 bases, with 19 bases sitting between them. Germline CDR1 and CDR2: SGHDN and FVKESK. The CDR3 bases are TGTGCCAGCAGCCAAGATGGGTCATCTCCGACTACCGAGCAGTTCTTC. As protein: CASSQDGSSPTTEQFF.

The V and J genes are TRBV28 and TRBJ2-7; 7 bases are shared with TRBD2. This CDR3 has 16 residues. After removal of 3 bases from V and 5 bases from J, the junction contained 13 bases not matched to a gene. Germline V CDR1 and CDR2: MDHEN, SYDVKM. In DNA form, the CDR3 reads TGTGCCAGCAGTTTTCTCCTAACGGGGGGTCTTAACGAGCAGTACTTC. Translated: CASSFLLTGGLNEQYF.

The V call is TRBV27, the J call TRBJ2-5; 9 bases map to TRBD2. Germline CDR1 is MNHEY and CDR2 is SMNVEV (reference sequence). The CDR3 loop spans 15 amino acids. The junction had 7 bases not matched to a gene; V was cut back by 6 bases and J by 2 bases. The CDR3: CASRFSGGLQETQYF. The CDR3 DNA reads TGTGCCAGCAGATTTAGCGGGGGACTTCAAGAGACCCAGTACTTC.

The rearrangement links TRBV7-9 to TRBJ2-7; 9 nucleotides agree with TRBD1. The V and J ends lost 3 bases and 7 bases, in that order; junction bases with no gene match: 10. The CDR3 extends over 15 amino acids. CDR1 is SEHNR, CDR2 FQNEAQ, per germline (reference sequence). CDR3 amino acids: CASSLAGTGPGEQYF. In nucleotides, the CDR3 is TGTGCCAGCAGCTTGGCCGGGACAGGGCCGGGAGAGCAGTACTTC.

This clone showed up just once. The genes are TRBV2 and TRBJ2-7; 8 bases align to TRBD2. Trimming at V came to 5 bases and at J to 4 bases, leaving 13 bases not matched to a gene. Germline CDR1 and CDR2: SNHLY and FYNNEI. This CDR3 is 16 amino acids long. The CDR3 nucleotides are TGTGCCAGCAGTCGTCCCATGGCGGGAGGAAGGTACGAGCAGTACTTC. Protein product: CASSRPMAGGRYEQYF. The full variable domain, in which reference TRBV2 and TRBJ2-7 provide the parts outside the CDR3, is EPEVTQTPSHQVTQMGQEVILRCVPISNHLYFYWYRQILGQKVEFLVSFYNNEISEKSEIFDDQFSVERPDGSNFTLKIRSTKLEDSAMYFCASSRPMAGGRYEQYFGPGTRLTVT.

The chain combines TRBV28 with TRBJ2-2; 7 bases line up with TRBD2. The V gene end was trimmed by 1 base and the J gene end by 3 bases; junction bases not matched to a gene: 5. The CDR3 loop spans 16 amino acids. Germline CDR1 is MDHEN and CDR2 is SYDVKM. The CDR3 DNA is TGTGCCAGCAGTTTATACACCCTAGCGGACACCGGGGAGCTGTTTTTT. This encodes CASSLYTLADTGELFF.

The chain joins TRBV3-1 (or the pseudogene TRBV3-2) to TRBJ2-7; 8 bases map to TRBD1. The CDR3 runs to 20 residues. The V and J ends lost 2 bases and 6 bases, in that order; junction bases with no gene match: 24. Germline CDR1 and CDR2: LGHDT and YNNKEL (reference sequence). DNA for the CDR3: TGTGCCAGCAGCCAACCCCCGGGGCAGGGGGCCCTAGCTGGTTATCGCGAGCAGTACTTC. This gives the protein CASSQPPGQGALAGYREQYF.

J is TRBJ2-1 and V is TRBV30; 7 nucleotides match TRBD1. The germline gives CDR1 GTSNPN, CDR2 SVGIG (reference sequence). V lost 0 bases to trimming and J lost 6 bases; unmatched junction nucleotides: 8. The CDR3 totals 15 residues. The CDR3 region has the DNA TGTGCCTGGAGTGTACCGAGGGGGCCTTTCAATGAGCAGTTCTTC. It translates to CAWSVPRGPFNEQFF.